This T cell receptor beta chain was identified in a study of memory CD4+ T cells and cytomegalovirus serostatus. Study-level information: Donors were healthy Belgian adults, some 10 CMV seropositive and some 24 seronegative.

The assay was immunoSEQ multiplex PCR, and TCRdb's table has in-frame clones only and misses some. This table holds approximately 56,000 clones, 82% found once. The CDR3 consists of 16 residues. V shed 7 bases and J 3 bases; nucleotides not matched to a gene: 14. The germline CDR1 and CDR2 sequences are MDHEN and SYDVKM. Study-wide results and caveats: CD4+ memory repertoires contained about two fifths of the roughly 160 reported CMV TCRbeta sequences.

Single viable CD3+CD4+CD8-CD45RO+ cells were sorted as the memory CD4+ T cells. Details on this clone: Its antigen remains unknown.

The chain couples TRBV28 to TRBJ2-5; 7 nucleotides match TRBD1. The sequence was collected from an adult in good health and CMV-seronegative. The sequenced sample consisted of memory CD4+ T cells from blood. CDR3 nucleotide sequence: TGTGCCAGCAACACCCCCTGGGGACAGTCCAAAGAGACCCAGTACTTC. Translation: CASNTPWGQSKETQYF.